This T cell receptor beta chain originates from a study of PD-1 blockade in classical Hodgkin lymphoma. Study-wide points: Anyone who began nivolumab under 1 year after ASCT was excluded.

Measured with immunoSEQ multiplex PCR; TCRdb has only the in-frame clones, and not every one. The sample records more than 9,500 clones, roughly 81% being singletons. Time point specified: cycle 4 day 1 (C4D1), after 6 weeks of nivolumab. The patients all showed relapse after autologous stem cell transplantation, while their brentuximab vedotin exposure varied. Magnetic negative selection of thawed PBMCs yielded the CD8+ T cells. Patients had relapsed/refractory classical Hodgkin lymphoma with complete response, partial response or progressive disease as best response. Concerning this clone itself: The antigen remains undetermined.

V lost 5 bases, J lost 3 bases, and 6 bases stayed unmatched. This CDR3 is 14 amino acids long. From germline, CDR1 is LNHDA and CDR2 SQIVND (reference sequence). This TCR came from a human donor with classical Hodgkin lymphoma. The donor label of this sample is uncertain. J is TRBJ2-7 and V is TRBV19, with 8 bases fitting TRBD2. The sample was CD8+ T cells from blood, taken before the fourth cycle of nivolumab. CDR3: CASSFSGGVYEQYF. CDR3 coding DNA: TGTGCCAGTAGTTTTTCGGGAGGGGTCTACGAGCAGTACTTC.